The next 26 T cell receptor beta chains were all read from a single sample in a study of CD8+ T cells in alopecia areata. Isolated RNA was reverse transcribed into cDNA used as the sequencing template. Profiling relied on immunoSEQ multiplex PCR, and the TCRdb table lists in-frame clones only, not all of them. The sample lists some 190,000 clones; roughly 60% were seen once. Treatment reported: oral pan-JAK inhibitor, 5-10 mg twice daily. The source was CD4+ T cells sorted from blood, collected at week 24, from a patient treated with tofacitinib. The receptors here all came from a human donor with alopecia areata.

The chain couples TRBV27 to TRBJ1-1; D is unclear. This CDR3 region has 13 residues. V lost 6 bases and J lost 1, with 9 bases in between. CDR1 MNHEY and CDR2 SMNVEV come from the germline V gene (reference sequence). For the CDR3, the DNA is TGTGCCAGCAGCCTAGGGCGGAACACTGAAGCTTTCTTT. Protein sequence: CASSLGRNTEAFF.

This clone was counted a few times. The chain links TRBV6-1 to TRBJ2-2; the match to TRBD1 covers 7 bases. The ends lost 7 bases at V and 3 bases at J; junction bases unmatched: 5. CDR3 length equals 14 residues. Per the germline V gene, CDR1 is MNHNS and CDR2 is SASEGT. The CDR3 DNA follows: TGTGCCAGCAAATACAGGGGTGACACCGGGGAGCTGTTTTTT. This translates into CASKYRGDTGELFF.

V and J are TRBV11-2 and TRBJ2-5; D uncertain. Germline V gene sequence: CDR1 SGHAT, CDR2 FQNNGV. This CDR3 has 14 residues. The V gene lost 5 bases and the J gene lost 0 bases, with 10 bases spanning the gap. CDR3 loop: CASSPREYQETQYF. In DNA form, the CDR3 reads TGTGCCAGCAGCCCCAGAGAGTACCAAGAGACCCAGTACTTC.

The genes are TRBV30 and TRBJ1-1; D may be TRBD1 (6 bases). Germline lookup yields CDR1 GTSNPN and CDR2 SVGIG (reference sequence). This CDR3 is built from 16 residues. The V end was cut by 2 bases, the J end by 1 base, with 17 bases between. The CDR3 is CAWSRGSTGWNTEAFF. As DNA, the CDR3 is TGTGCCTGGAGTAGAGGTTCGACAGGTTGGAACACTGAAGCTTTCTTT.

The chain joins TRBV7-2 to TRBJ2-2; D is possibly TRBD2 (6 bases). The V end lost 0 bases, the J end lost 1 base, and 6 bases lay between the germline ends. CDR1 is SGHTA and CDR2 is FQGNSA in the germline V gene. The CDR3 runs to 15 residues. Written as DNA, the CDR3 is TGTGCCAGCAGCTTAGCGCGGGGGAACACCGGGGAGCTGTTTTTT. Its translation: CASSLARGNTGELFF.

The table lists this clone with a few counts. V gene TRBV9 combines with J gene TRBJ2-3; 8 bases are shared with TRBD2. V lost 7 bases to trimming and J lost 3 bases; unmatched junction nucleotides: 10. This CDR3 comprises 15 residues. Looked up from germline, CDR1 is SGDLS and CDR2 is YYNGEE. The CDR3 DNA is TGTGCCAGCGACCCCCACGGGGGGGAGACAGATACGCAGTATTTT. Translated: CASDPHGGETDTQYF.

This chain connects TRBV15 to TRBJ2-7; possible D gene TRBD1, 6 bases. Germline CDR1 reads LNHNV; CDR2 reads YYDKDF (reference sequence). V lost 1 base and J lost 6, with 10 bases in between. The CDR3 is 13 residues long. The CDR3 DNA is TGTGCCACCAGCAGAGCAGGGGTCAGCGAGCAGTACTTC. This encodes CATSRAGVSEQYF.

This chain uses TRBV5-1 with TRBJ1-4, with D tentatively TRBD1 (5 bases). The CDR3 length is 14 residues. Germline V gene data show CDR1 as SGHRS and CDR2 as YFSETQ. V was clipped by 4 bases and J by 7 bases, with 14 bases between them. CDR3: CASSPGRTGEKLFF. In DNA, the CDR3 is TGCGCCAGCAGCCCGGGACGGACGGGTGAAAAACTGTTTTTT. The whole variable domain, remainder taken from reference TRBV5-1 and TRBJ1-4, is KAGVTQTPRYLIKTRGQQVTLSCSPISGHRSVSWYQQTPGQGLQFLFEYFSETQRNKGNFPGRFSGRQFSNSRSEMNVSTLELGDSALYLCASSPGRTGEKLFFGSGTQLSVL.

This chain connects TRBV5-1 to TRBJ2-3; D remains unclear. Germline V gives CDR1 SGHRS, CDR2 YFSETQ. V was shortened by 4 bases and J by 5 bases, with 8 bases between the two germline ends. The CDR3 consists of 12 residues. The CDR3 protein is CASSQDVDTQYF. The CDR3 DNA reads as TGCGCCAGCAGCCAGGATGTAGATACGCAGTATTTT.

The rearrangement links TRBV5-6 to TRBJ1-6; weak D call: TRBD1 (5 bases). V lost 4 bases, J lost 7 bases, and 21 bases lay in between. The CDR3 runs to 17 residues. Germline V gene sequence: CDR1 SGHDT, CDR2 YYEEEE. CDR3 sequence: CASSPTQGALSNSPLHF. The CDR3 DNA reads as TGTGCCAGCAGCCCGACCCAAGGGGCGCTCTCCAATTCACCCCTCCACTTT. Full variable domain (missing parts from reference TRBV5-6 and TRBJ1-6): DAGVTQSPTHLIKTRGQQVTLRCSPKSGHDTVSWYQQALGQGPQFIFQYYEEEERQRGNFPDRFSGHQFPNYSSELNVNALLLGDSALYLCASSPTQGALSNSPLHFGNGTRLTVT.

The V gene is TRBV9, the J gene TRBJ2-3, with TRBD2 matching over 7 bases. Germline V CDR1 and CDR2: SGDLS, YYNGEE. CDR3 length equals 16 residues. J lost 2 bases, V lost 0 bases, and 6 bases had no gene match. CDR3 region: CASSVGLAEYTDTQYF. The CDR3 DNA reads as TGTGCCAGCAGCGTAGGGCTAGCGGAGTACACAGATACGCAGTATTTT.

This clone was detected a few times. J is TRBJ2-7 and V is TRBV29-1; D is undetermined. Germline V gene lookup returns CDR1 SQVTM and CDR2 ANQGSEA. The V end lost 6 bases, the J end lost 5 bases, and 20 bases lay between the germline ends. This CDR3 is 14 amino acids long. The CDR3 spells CSVSPLTSSNEQYF. The CDR3 DNA reads TGCAGCGTCTCCCCTTTGACATCCAGCAACGAGCAGTACTTC.

V and J are TRBV11-2 and TRBJ2-5; D might be TRBD1 (5 bases). Germline loops: CDR1 SGHAT, CDR2 FQNNGV. The ends were cut back, 5 bases at V and 2 bases at J, with 9 bases in the middle. The CDR3 sequence is 13 residues long. The CDR3 DNA reads as TGTGCCAGCAGCCGGACACCACAAGAGACCCAGTACTTC. Translation gives CASSRTPQETQYF.

The V and J genes are TRBV5-6 and TRBJ2-6; no firm D call. V dropped 0 bases and J dropped 0 bases, with 16 bases sitting between them. Germline V lookup: CDR1 SGHDT, CDR2 YYEEEE. The CDR3 has 19 amino acids. DNA for the CDR3: TGTGCCAGCAGCTTGGGGGCCAGGCCAACGGTCTCTGGGGCCAACGTCCTGACTTTC. Translated: CASSLGARPTVSGANVLTF.

This clone was recorded a few times. The rearrangement links TRBV10-2 to TRBJ1-5; 7 bases align to TRBD1. J gave up 7 bases and V 9 bases, and 9 bases lay outside the gene matches. This CDR3 has 13 amino acids. The V gene's germline CDR1 is WSHSY and CDR2 SAAADI. CDR3 nucleotides: TGCGCCAGTTACAGGGGCGTAGGGCAGCCCCAGCATTTT. Translating it yields CASYRGVGQPQHF.

The rearrangement uses TRBV30 and TRBJ1-1, with D possibly being TRBD1 (6 bases). The germline V and J ends were trimmed by 4 bases and 2 bases, with 14 bases remaining between them. This CDR3 has 14 amino acids. The V gene's germline CDR1 is GTSNPN and CDR2 SVGIG (reference sequence). Written as DNA, the CDR3 is TGTGCCTGGACGCCGGGACAAAAAAACACTGAAGCTTTCTTT. This translates into CAWTPGQKNTEAFF.

CDR3 in DNA: TGTGCCAGCACAGGGAACTACAATGAGCAGTTCTTC. As protein: CASTGNYNEQFF. The chain combines TRBV2 with TRBJ2-1; D might be TRBD1 (5 bases). V was clipped by 7 bases and J by 3 bases, with 7 bases between them. Germline values: CDR1 SNHLY, CDR2 FYNNEI. CDR3 length: 12 residues.

CDR3 residues: CASGLETGNSPLHF. As DNA, the CDR3 is TGTGCTAGTGGTTTGGAGACGGGGAATTCACCCCTCCACTTT. This chain connects TRBV12-5 to TRBJ1-6; D is uncertain. Per germline, CDR1 LGHNT and CDR2 FRNRAP. V was trimmed by 1 base and J by 7 bases, leaving 8 bases between them. This CDR3 is 14 amino acids long.

Details on this clone: The junction and the germline gene differ at one end; a read error may be behind it. The rearrangement links TRBV15 to TRBJ1-2; tentatively, D is TRBD1 (6 bases). The CDR3 consists of 12 residues. Germline V gives CDR1 LNHNV, CDR2 YYDKDF (reference sequence). The CDR3 is CATSRESWDINF. The CDR3 DNA reads as TGTGCCACCAGCAGAGAATCTTGGGACATCAACTTC.

This clone was recorded once. The V gene is TRBV9, the J gene TRBJ2-2; unclear D gene. There are 14 residues in the CDR3. Trimming removed 0 bases at V and 2 bases at J, with 5 bases between. Germline assignment: CDR1 SGDLS and CDR2 YYNGEE. This chain's CDR3 is CASSVDGNTGELFF. DNA of the CDR3: TGTGCCAGCAGCGTAGACGGCAACACCGGGGAGCTGTTTTTT. The variable domain in full, completed from reference TRBV9 and TRBJ2-2, reads DSGVTQTPKHLITATGQRVTLRCSPRSGDLSVYWYQQSLDQGLQFLIQYYNGEERAKGNILERFSAQQFPDLHSELNLSSLELGDSALYFCASSVDGNTGELFFGEGSRLTVL.

This clone has only a few counts. V usage is TRBV2 and J usage is TRBJ1-2, with D hard to call. This CDR3 is built from 13 residues. CDR1 SNHLY and CDR2 FYNNEI come from the germline V gene. Trimming left V 4 bases short and J 8 bases short, with 14 bases between. The CDR3 DNA follows: TGTGCCAGCAGTGTTATAGAAGGCGGCGGCTACACCTTC. Residues: CASSVIEGGGYTF.

This clone has more than one count but fewer than ten. The V call is TRBV7-2, the J call TRBJ2-7; TRBD1 matches at 9 bases. The ends lost 1 base at V and 1 base at J; junction bases unmatched: 5. This CDR3 comprises 16 residues. CDR1 and CDR2 from the germline V gene are SGHTA and FQGNSA. The CDR3 sequence is CASSLVAGTGSYEQYF. CDR3 in DNA: TGTGCCAGCAGCTTAGTGGCAGGGACAGGGTCCTACGAGCAGTACTTC.

The sample holds a few counts of this clone. J is TRBJ1-2 and V is TRBV19, with TRBD1 matching 8 bases. V shed 8 bases, J shed 5 bases, and the junction held 10 bases outside the gene matches. The CDR3 is 14 amino acids. Germline V lookup: CDR1 LNHDA, CDR2 SQIVND (reference sequence). The CDR3 here is CASGERWTGYGYTF. CDR3 nucleotides: TGTGCCAGTGGTGAGCGATGGACAGGGTATGGCTACACCTTC.

CDR3 protein: CASSSPRGLNTGELFF. The CDR3 region has the DNA TGTGCCAGCAGTTCACCTAGGGGGTTGAACACCGGGGAGCTGTTTTTT. The chain carries TRBV27 and TRBJ2-2, with a tentative D call TRBD1 (6 bases). This CDR3 has 16 amino acids. V was cut by 4 bases and J by 1 base, with 13 bases left in between. Germline lookup yields CDR1 MNHEY and CDR2 SMNVEV (reference sequence).

The chain joins TRBV5-6 to TRBJ2-1, with D maybe TRBD1 (5 bases). The CDR3 runs 13 residues. Germline CDR1 is SGHDT and CDR2 is YYEEEE. V gave up 0 bases and J gave up 10 bases, with 11 bases separating them. CDR3 amino acids: CASSLVGAGEQFF. DNA of the CDR3: TGTGCCAGCAGCTTGGTTGGGGCTGGCGAGCAGTTCTTC.

This clone turned up a few times. The chain joins TRBV5-1 to TRBJ1-1; tentatively, D is TRBD1 (5 bases). Per germline, CDR1 SGHRS and CDR2 YFSETQ. Trimming cost V 4 bases and J 5 bases, with 24 bases left between them. The CDR3 covers 17 residues. Here the CDR3 DNA reads TGCGCCAGCAGCCGTCGTGTGAGGGGAGGGATTAATACTGAAGCTTTCTTT. This encodes CASSRRVRGGINTEAFF.